Listed below are T cell receptor beta chains from one sample, sequenced in a study of OX40 agonist ivuxolimab in advanced cancers. Only in-frame clones appear in the TCRdb table, and some are missing; sequencing was by immunoSEQ multiplex PCR. The sample includes 30,000 to 40,000 clones, about 84% of them seen just once. The material sequenced was CD4+ or CD8+ T cells sorted from blood, taken in a trial of the OX40 agonist ivuxolimab. These receptors were obtained from an adult with an advanced solid tumor such as melanoma, head and neck, liver or kidney cancer. Each CDR3 is given with its conserved first and last residue. Each record gives: D gene, J gene, clone size, V gene, CDR3 DNA, CDR3 protein. D genes are given only for firm matches. Size tells how often a clone was seen (once, few, many) or the class of an expanded clone, and some rows leave it out.

TRBD1 TRBJ2-7 NA TRBV4-1 TGCGCCAGCAGCCTTCCGGACAGGGCCCCCTACGAGCAGTACTTC CASSLPDRAPYEQYF
NA TRBJ2-3 NA TRBV7-8 TGTGCCAGCAGCTACCTTGTCACAGATACGCAGTATTTT CASSYLVTDTQYF
NA TRBJ2-1 NA TRBV28 TGTGCCAGCAGTTTCCGGGGCGCTTACAATGAGCAGTTCTTC CASSFRGAYNEQFF
TRBD2 TRBJ2-1 NA TRBV13 TGTGCCAGCAGCTCAGGCCCCTTAGCGGGCCTCTACAATGAGCAGTTCTTC CASSSGPLAGLYNEQFF
NA TRBJ2-2 NA TRBV5-6 TGTGCCAGCAGCTCCCTCTTTCCCGGGGAGCTGTTTTTT CASSSLFPGELFF
NA TRBJ1-2 NA TRBV27 TGTGCCAGCAGTTTATCCATACCAGGCCTACCTTATGGCTACACCTTC CASSLSIPGLPYGYTF
TRBD1 TRBJ1-2 NA TRBV6-1 TGTGCCAGCAGTGTGGGACAGGGTCCCAACTATGGCTACACCTTC CASSVGQGPNYGYTF
NA TRBJ2-2 NA TRBV15 TGTGCCACCAGCAGAGATAGGGACACCGGGGAGCTGTTTTTT CATSRDRDTGELFF
NA TRBJ2-7 once TRBV7-9 TGTGCCAGCAGTCCCACCCTTACGGGCGAGCAGTACTTC CASSPTLTGEQYF
NA TRBJ2-5 NA TRBV9 TGTGCCAGCAGCGAACCGGGCGTAGAGACCCAGTACTTC CASSEPGVETQYF
TRBD1 TRBJ2-7 NA TRBV27 TGTGCCAGCAGCTGGGGACAGGGGGCTGTTGGCGAGCAGTACTTC CASSWGQGAVGEQYF
NA TRBJ1-2 few TRBV12-5 TGTGCTAGTGGTCCGTATGGCTACACCTTC CASGPYGYTF
NA TRBJ1-1 NA TRBV27 TGTGCCAGCAGTTTTATAGGGAGCACTGAAGCTTTCTTT CASSFIGSTEAFF
NA TRBJ2-5 NA TRBV27 TGTGCCAGCAGTCTCCAGGGTGCCGAAGAGACCCAGTACTTC CASSLQGAEETQYF
TRBD2 TRBJ2-7 NA TRBV5-1 TGCGCCAGCAGCGTTGAGGGACTAGCGGGTTACGAGCAGTACTTC CASSVEGLAGYEQYF
TRBD2 TRBJ2-7 large TRBV10-3 TGTGCCATCTCCTGGGGAGGGGATTCCTACGAGCAGTACTTC CAISWGGDSYEQYF
TRBD1 TRBJ2-5 NA TRBV11-2 TGTGCCAGCAGCTCCGACAGGGGCGAAACGGAGGTGCAGTACTTC CASSSDRGETEVQYF
NA TRBJ2-7 NA TRBV4-1 TGCGCCAGCAGCCAAGATTCGGCGGGAAGCTCCTACGAGCAGTACTTC CASSQDSAGSSYEQYF
NA TRBJ2-7 NA TRBV7-9 TGTGCCAGCAGCTTAGGCAGGGGCTACGAGCAGTACTTC CASSLGRGYEQYF
NA TRBJ2-7 NA TRBV28 TGTGCCAGCAGTTTCGCTAGCTCCGACTCCTACGAGCAGTACTTC CASSFASSDSYEQYF
NA TRBJ1-1 NA TRBV11-3 TGTGCCAGCAGCCCTCTCTCCGGCACCGATGTTGAAGCTTTCTTT CASSPLSGTDVEAFF
TRBD2 TRBJ2-1 NA TRBV27 TGTGCCAGCAGTTTTTCGACTAGCGGGAGTTTCAATGAGCAGTTCTTC CASSFSTSGSFNEQFF
TRBD1 TRBJ1-1 NA TRBV6-5 TGTGCCAGCAGTCACAGGGGGTTGACTGAAGCTTTCTTT CASSHRGLTEAFF
NA TRBJ2-5 NA TRBV9 TGTGCCAGCAGCGTAGGAGCCCAGGGTATCAGAGAGACCCAGTACTTC CASSVGAQGIRETQYF
NA TRBJ2-3 NA TRBV10-3 TGTGCCATCAGTGTTAGCCCCCCAGGCCACACAGATACGCAGTATTTT CAISVSPPGHTDTQYF
NA TRBJ1-1 NA TRBV6-8 TGTGCCAGCCGAATATCAAGCATCCTTCATCTTCGGACTGAAGCTTTCTTT CASRISSILHLRTEAFF
TRBD1 TRBJ2-5 NA TRBV14 TGTGCCAGCAGCCAAGCGCCACAGGGGGTCGGCGAGACCCAGTACTTC CASSQAPQGVGETQYF
NA TRBJ2-2 few TRBV11-2 TGTGCCAGCAGCCCAAGCCCCGGGACACCTAACACCGGGGAGCTGTTTTTT CASSPSPGTPNTGELFF
NA TRBJ2-4 NA TRBV4-3 TGCGCCAGCAGCCAAGACAGGGCTAACATTCAGTACTTC CASSQDRANIQYF
TRBD1 TRBJ1-2 NA TRBV4-2 TGTGCCAGCAGCCCGGGACAGGGGGCGCATTTTCTCTATGGCTACACCTTC CASSPGQGAHFLYGYTF
TRBD1 TRBJ1-1 NA TRBV11-2 TGTGCCAGCAGCTTAACAGGGGAGACTGAAGCTTTCTTT CASSLTGETEAFF
NA TRBJ1-5 NA TRBV6-5 TGTGCCAGCAGTCAGGGTTCTTATAGCAATCAGCCCCAGCATTTT CASSQGSYSNQPQHF
TRBD2 TRBJ2-7 once TRBV13 TGTGCCAGCAGCTCTCCAAGCGGGATGAGCTCCTACGAGCAGTACTTC CASSSPSGMSSYEQYF
NA TRBJ1-1 NA TRBV4-1 TGCGCCAGCAGCCACCCGGGACATCCAGGCACTGAAGCTTTCTTT CASSHPGHPGTEAFF
NA TRBJ1-1 NA TRBV29-1 TGCAGCGTTAAAGGGCTGAACACTGAAGCTTTCTTT CSVKGLNTEAFF
NA TRBJ2-5 NA TRBV7-3 TGTGCCAGCAGCTTCGACTCGGGTAGCGAGACCCAGTACTTC CASSFDSGSETQYF
TRBD1 TRBJ2-2 once TRBV15 TGTGCCACCAGCAGAGATCTTTACAGGGGCGATAACACCGGGGAGCTGTTTTTT CATSRDLYRGDNTGELFF
TRBD1 TRBJ2-7 few TRBV27 TGTGCCAGCAGTTATAGTCCCGGGACAGGCTCCTACGAGCAGTACTTC CASSYSPGTGSYEQYF
TRBD2 TRBJ2-7 once TRBV30 TGTGCCTGGAGTTGGGGGGGATCCTACGAGCAGTACTTC CAWSWGGSYEQYF